Listed below are T cell receptor beta chains from one sample, sequenced in a study of graft-versus-host responses after intestinal transplantation. The antigens for these receptors are not known. Method: immunoSEQ multiplex PCR; TCRdb's copy keeps in-frame clones and lacks some. Of about 51,000 clones listed, about 89% are singletons. Sequenced material: unstimulated CD4+ T cells sorted from spleen or lymph node cells, taken before transplant. Receptors were obtained from a human donor who was the organ donor for an intestinal transplant. Both conserved end residues are part of each CDR3. The D gene is left open where the match is weak. Part of the rows lack a size; the others show once, few, many or a class for expanded clones.

d_call clone_size j_call v_call cdr3_nt cdr3_aa
TRBD2 NA TRBJ2-5 TRBV30 TGTGCCTGGAGTGTTGGGGGGGTGCGAGAGACCCAGTACTTC CAWSVGGVRETQYF
NA NA TRBJ2-7 TRBV19 TGTGCCAGTAGTATGTCAGCGGAACCCTACGAGCAGTACTTC CASSMSAEPYEQYF
NA few TRBJ2-7 TRBV6-6 TGTGCCAGCAGTCCCCCGGAGTCCCTGCAGTACTTC CASSPPESLQYF
NA NA TRBJ1-5 TRBV6-1 TGTGCCAGTCACAGGGCTAGCGGGTATCAGCCCCAGCATTTT CASHRASGYQPQHF
TRBD1 NA TRBJ2-7 TRBV27 TGTGCCAGCAGCCTCACAGGGGGCTACGAGCAGTACTTC CASSLTGGYEQYF
NA NA TRBJ1-5 TRBV28 TGTGCCAGCAGTTTCCAGGGGCCCCGCAATCAGCCCCAGCATTTT CASSFQGPRNQPQHF
NA NA TRBJ2-1 TRBV11-3 TGTGCCAGCAGCCACGGCGAGGCTAGCAGTTTGCAGTTCTTC CASSHGEASSLQFF
NA NA TRBJ1-2 TRBV27 TGTGCCAGCACCAAACAGGGATACTATGGCTACACCTTC CASTKQGYYGYTF
TRBD1 NA TRBJ2-7 TRBV27 TGTGCCAGCAGTCCGCCGGACAGGGCGGCCTACGAGCAGTACTTC CASSPPDRAAYEQYF
TRBD1 NA TRBJ2-7 TRBV28 TGTGCCAGCAGTTTACCGGGACAGGGGGGATACGAGCAGTACTTC CASSLPGQGGYEQYF
NA few TRBJ2-3 TRBV15 TGTGCCACCAGCAGAGATAAATCAGCAGATACGCAGTATTTT CATSRDKSADTQYF
TRBD1 NA TRBJ1-2 TRBV5-4 TGTGCCAGCAGCTTTGGACAGGCCTACGGCATCTATGGCTACACCTTC CASSFGQAYGIYGYTF
NA NA TRBJ2-7 TRBV7-6 TGTGCCAGCTCTCGGGGTGCCTTTTACGAGCAGTACTTC CASSRGAFYEQYF
NA few TRBJ1-1 TRBV30 TGTGCCTGGAAGGGACAAGGGGGAACGGGAGCTTTCTTT CAWKGQGGTGAFF
NA once TRBJ1-1 TRBV28 TGTGCCAGCACCCCCTTCGGGGGAGCCGGAGGGACTGAAGCTTTCTTT CASTPFGGAGGTEAFF
NA NA TRBJ1-2 TRBV7-8 TGTGCCAGCAGCTTAGAGCCCTCCATATATGGCTACACCTTC CASSLEPSIYGYTF
TRBD1 NA TRBJ2-1 TRBV27 TGTGCCCAGAGGGGACAGGGGGCGCGAGCGGGCCCCAATGAGCAGTTCTTC CAQRGQGARAGPNEQFF
NA NA TRBJ2-1 TRBV7-9 TGTGCCACTAGGGGCAGGGAAGGGCTCTCTGAGCAGTTCTTC CATRGREGLSEQFF
NA NA TRBJ2-5 TRBV5-1 TGCGCCAGCAGCTTGGCTGGGGGAGGTAGAGAGACCCAGTACTTC CASSLAGGGRETQYF
NA NA TRBJ2-2 TRBV7-7 TGTGCTAGCAGCTTATCCAGGGCCGGCGGGGAGCTGTTTTTT CASSLSRAGGELFF
NA once TRBJ1-5 TRBV6-5 TGTGCCAGCAGTTCCCTCGCCGGGGTGGGGCAGCCCCAGCATTTT CASSSLAGVGQPQHF
TRBD2 NA TRBJ2-7 TRBV18 TGTGCCAGCTCACCCCAACTTAGCGGGACCATCTACGAGCAGTACTTC CASSPQLSGTIYEQYF
NA once TRBJ2-1 TRBV10-1 TGCGCCAGCAGGAGCCGAATGATCCCTGAGCAGTTCTTC CASRSRMIPEQFF
TRBD1 NA TRBJ1-2 TRBV6-5 TGTGCCAGCACCGGGACAGGCGGGAGTTATGGCTACACCTTC CASTGTGGSYGYTF
NA NA TRBJ1-2 TRBV5-5 TGTGCCAGCAGCCCCCGAGGCGTGAACTATGGCTACACCTTC CASSPRGVNYGYTF
TRBD1 NA TRBJ1-3 TRBV5-1 TGCGCCAGCAGGCGTACAGGGGGCTCTGGAAACACCATATATTTT CASRRTGGSGNTIYF
TRBD1 NA TRBJ2-7 TRBV15 TGTGCCACCAGTAACAGGGGGGCGAAGAACGAGCAGTACTTC CATSNRGAKNEQYF
TRBD1 once TRBJ2-5 TRBV6-5 TGTGCCAGCAGTGGCTCCGGGACAGGGGAAGAGACCCAGTACTTC CASSGSGTGEETQYF
NA NA TRBJ2-7 TRBV12-2 TGTGCAAGTCGCTTAGACCCCCCGGGAACTAGCGGAACCTACGAGCAGTACTTC CASRLDPPGTSGTYEQYF
NA NA TRBJ1-3 TRBV7-2 TGTGCCAGCAGCTTAGTCCGTTCTGGAAACACCATATATTTT CASSLVRSGNTIYF
NA NA TRBJ2-3 TRBV9 TGTGCCAGCAGCGTAGGGCGGAATCATCACACAGATACGCAGTATTTT CASSVGRNHHTDTQYF
TRBD1 few TRBJ2-7 TRBV19 TGTGCCAGTAGTAAGGACAGGGGTTACGAGCAGTACTTC CASSKDRGYEQYF
TRBD2 NA TRBJ2-5 TRBV5-6 TGTGCCAGCAGCCGACTAGCGGGAGGGGGGACCCAGTACTTC CASSRLAGGGTQYF
NA NA TRBJ1-5 TRBV7-2 TGTGCCAGCAGCTTAGATGGCAGTAATCAGCCCCAGCATTTT CASSLDGSNQPQHF
NA NA TRBJ2-7 TRBV4-3 TGCGCCAGCAGCCCGTCTAGCCACGAGCAGTACTTC CASSPSSHEQYF
NA NA TRBJ2-7 TRBV6-1 TGTGCCAGCAGAGATACTGGGCAGGCCTACGAGCAGTACTTC CASRDTGQAYEQYF
TRBD2 NA TRBJ2-5 TRBV5-1 TGCGCCAGCAGCCAGTTCCAGGGAGGGGCCCAGTACTTC CASSQFQGGAQYF
NA NA TRBJ1-2 TRBV6-4 TGTGCCAGCAGTGACTCGATGGTCGGCGGAATCTATGGCTACACCTTC CASSDSMVGGIYGYTF
TRBD1 NA TRBJ1-2 TRBV19 TGTGCCAGTATTACAGGGGAATATGGCTACACCTTC CASITGEYGYTF
NA few TRBJ1-5 TRBV6-5 TGTGCCAGCAGTTACGCGGGACCTGGTCAGCCCCAGCATTTT CASSYAGPGQPQHF
NA NA TRBJ2-7 TRBV29-1 TGCAGCGTTGAATGTATATGGGTCCTCAGTCACGAGGGGCAGTACTTC CSVECIWVLSHEGQYF
NA NA TRBJ2-7 TRBV11-2 TGTGCCAGCAGCTTAGGGGGGGACCCGACTACTAACGAGCAGTACTTC CASSLGGDPTTNEQYF
NA NA TRBJ2-7 TRBV9 TGTGCCAGCAGCGTAGAGGGGGACAAAGGCGAGCAGTACTTC CASSVEGDKGEQYF
NA NA TRBJ1-1 TRBV29-1 TGCAGCGTTGCCTCGAGGGTCACTGAAGCTTTCTTT CSVASRVTEAFF
TRBD1 NA TRBJ2-7 TRBV28 TGTGCCAGCAGTTTTTCCGGGACAGGGAGCACCTACGAGCAGTACTTC CASSFSGTGSTYEQYF
TRBD2 NA TRBJ2-7 TRBV7-8 TGTGCCAGCAGCCTTTGGCTGGCGGGAGGATCCGAGCAGTACTTC CASSLWLAGGSEQYF
TRBD1 NA TRBJ1-5 TRBV6-1 TGTGCCAGCAGAGGACAGGGGGAGGCTCAGCCCCAGCATTTT CASRGQGEAQPQHF
NA NA TRBJ1-2 TRBV6-5 TGTGCCAGCAGGACGGGAGGCGCGGGAGGGTATGGCTACACCTTC CASRTGGAGGYGYTF
NA once TRBJ2-7 TRBV6-1 TGTGCCAGCAGCTTCTACGAGCAGTACTTC CASSFYEQYF
TRBD2 NA TRBJ2-7 TRBV4-2 TGTGCCAGCAGTCGCGCGGTCGGGACTAGCGGGAGTGGAGGGGCCTACGAGCAGTACTTC CASSRAVGTSGSGGAYEQYF
TRBD2 NA TRBJ2-3 TRBV7-9 TGTGCCAGCAGCCAAGCGGGGTTTAGCACAGATACGCAGTATTTT CASSQAGFSTDTQYF
TRBD1 NA TRBJ1-5 TRBV6-5 TGTGCCACCGACAGGGATGGGAGCAATCAGCCCCAGCATTTT CATDRDGSNQPQHF
TRBD2 NA TRBJ2-1 TRBV5-4 TGTGCCAGCAGCTCGGCAACCGGGACTACTATTAATGAGCAGTTCTTC CASSSATGTTINEQFF
NA NA TRBJ2-5 TRBV11-3 TGTGCCAGCAGCTTGACAGGTGGGGGTGAGACCCAGTACTTC CASSLTGGGETQYF